Listed here is a single T cell receptor (beta chain). The antigen remains unidentified. CDR1 SQVTM and CDR2 ANQGSEA come from the germline V gene. This CDR3 region has 13 residues. V lost 2 bases, J lost 7 bases, and 5 bases stayed unmatched. The time point: baseline, week 1 (first vaccination visit). The sample's treatment: pre-vaccination baseline after standard-of-care therapy. The donor cohort comprised cases of new WHO grade 3 or 4 IDH1-mutant, ATRX-lost astrocytoma. These data come from a study of a mutant IDH1 vaccine in newly diagnosed glioma. The overall study: Treatment recipients were approximately 60% male and around 40% female, and their mean age was 40.4 years.

Produced via immunoSEQ multiplex PCR; TCRdb's table is partial and in-frame only. Among 60,000 to 75,000 clones listed, about four fifths were seen once. Study results and limitations: Of all patients, 93.3% showed vaccine-induced immune responses. Pseudoprogression apparently tracked independently of changes in top peripheral T cell clonotypes.

V and J are TRBV29-1 and TRBJ2-1, with 7 bases aligning to TRBD1. This receptor was obtained from a man aged 50 to 60 with glioma. Sequencing used PBMCs, obtained from a glioma patient treated with radiotherapy, temozolomide or both. The CDR3 protein is CSVEQDRRNEQFF. The DNA of the CDR3 is TGCAGCGTTGAACAGGACAGGCGAAATGAGCAGTTCTTC.